The 9 T cell receptor beta chains below come from one sample, sequenced in a study of cytomegalovirus exposure and HLA in healthy donors. The PCR had 60 Vbeta and 13 Jbeta primers. Libraries were prepared by immunoSEQ multiplex PCR; TCRdb keeps only in-frame clonotypes and omits some of them. The sample consists of approximately 160,000 clones, around 80% of them appearing once. Sample: PBMCs. These receptors were obtained from a middle-aged man in good health and CMV-seronegative.

This CDR3 is CASSIGDSYGYTF. CDR3 nucleotides: TGTGCCAGTAGTATAGGGGACAGCTATGGCTACACCTTC. This chain uses TRBV19 with TRBJ1-2; 7 bases line up with TRBD1. Per the germline V gene, CDR1 is LNHDA and CDR2 is SQIVND (reference sequence). The CDR3 runs 13 residues. The ends lost 1 base at V and 4 bases at J; junction bases unmatched: 0. Together with reference TRBV19 and TRBJ1-2, the CDR3 gives the full variable domain: DGGITQSPKYLFRKEGQNVTLSCEQNLNHDAMYWYRQDPGQGLRLIYYSQIVNDFQKGDIAEGYSVSREKKESFPLTVTSAQKNPTAFYLCASSIGDSYGYTFGSGTRLTVV.

V usage is TRBV27 and J usage is TRBJ2-1; D remains unclear. Germline V gives CDR1 MNHEY, CDR2 SMNVEV (reference sequence). This CDR3 spans 16 amino acids. V lost 5 bases and J lost 2, with 16 bases in between. The CDR3 sequence: CASSVDRLTPYNEQFF. The CDR3 DNA reads TGTGCCAGCAGTGTAGATCGCCTTACCCCCTACAATGAGCAGTTCTTC.

This clone occurred a few times. The V call is TRBV7-6, the J call TRBJ2-2; D perhaps matches TRBD2 (5 bases). CDR1 is SGHVS, CDR2 FNYEAQ, per germline. V lost 3 bases and J 3 bases, leaving 5 bases between the germline ends. CDR3 length equals 13 residues. The CDR3 nucleotides read TGTGCCAGCAGCTTCGGGGACACCGGGGAGCTGTTTTTT. It specifies CASSFGDTGELFF.

The chain combines TRBV7-9 with TRBJ1-5, with D unresolved. V was cut by 3 bases and J by 11 bases, with 23 bases left in between. CDR3 length: 16 residues. The V gene's germline CDR1 is SEHNR and CDR2 FQNEAQ (reference sequence). The CDR3 nucleotides are TGTGCCAGCAGCTTGGGCAGCCCGGCCTCCCGTTCAGCCCAGCATTTT. Protein product: CASSLGSPASRSAQHF.

V and J are TRBV6-5 and TRBJ2-2, with D perhaps TRBD1 (5 bases). V lost 5 bases and J 2 bases, leaving 9 bases between the germline ends. Germline assignment: CDR1 MNHEY and CDR2 SVGAGI. The CDR3 length is 14 residues. CDR3 in DNA: TGTGCCAGCAGTCCCGGACAAAACACCGGGGAGCTGTTTTTT. Residues: CASSPGQNTGELFF.

In DNA, the CDR3 is TGCGCCAGCACCCCAGCGGGAGGGGGCACAGATACGCAGTATTTT. Encoded protein: CASTPAGGGTDTQYF. This chain connects TRBV5-1 to TRBJ2-3; 10 positions agree with TRBD2. Germline assignment: CDR1 SGHRS and CDR2 YFSETQ. This CDR3 spans 15 amino acids. V shed 6 bases and J 1 base; nucleotides not matched to a gene: 5.

The chain links TRBV7-6 to TRBJ1-3; D not certain. The germline gives CDR1 SGHVS, CDR2 FNYEAQ. There are 16 residues in the CDR3. The V end was cut by 2 bases, the J end by 0 bases, with 11 bases between. This CDR3 is CASSLIDRYSGNTIYF. DNA of the CDR3: TGTGCCAGCAGCTTAATAGATCGCTACTCTGGAAACACCATATATTTT. The full variable domain, completed using reference TRBV7-6 and TRBJ1-3, is GAGVSQSPRYKVTKRGQDVALRCDPISGHVSLYWYRQALGQGPEFLTYFNYEAQQDKSGLPNDRFSAERPEGSISTLTIQRTEQRDSAMYRCASSLIDRYSGNTIYFGEGSWLTVV.

The rearrangement joins TRBV28 to TRBJ2-1; tentatively, D is TRBD1 (6 bases). Germline CDR1 reads MDHEN; CDR2 reads SYDVKM. This CDR3 spans 15 amino acids. V lost 6 bases to trimming and J lost 0 bases, with 12 bases between them. CDR3 in amino acids: CASRSDRSSYNEQFF. DNA of the CDR3: TGTGCCAGCAGAAGCGACAGGAGCTCCTACAATGAGCAGTTCTTC.

V is TRBV5-1 and J is TRBJ2-1; D is perhaps TRBD1 (6 bases). The V and J ends lost 4 bases and 5 bases respectively, with 16 bases between them. CDR1 SGHRS and CDR2 YFSETQ come from the germline V gene. The CDR3 runs 15 residues. CDR3 sequence (DNA): TGCGCCAGCAGCGGCGGTGGGACAACTAACAATGAGCAGTTCTTC. It codes for CASSGGGTTNNEQFF.